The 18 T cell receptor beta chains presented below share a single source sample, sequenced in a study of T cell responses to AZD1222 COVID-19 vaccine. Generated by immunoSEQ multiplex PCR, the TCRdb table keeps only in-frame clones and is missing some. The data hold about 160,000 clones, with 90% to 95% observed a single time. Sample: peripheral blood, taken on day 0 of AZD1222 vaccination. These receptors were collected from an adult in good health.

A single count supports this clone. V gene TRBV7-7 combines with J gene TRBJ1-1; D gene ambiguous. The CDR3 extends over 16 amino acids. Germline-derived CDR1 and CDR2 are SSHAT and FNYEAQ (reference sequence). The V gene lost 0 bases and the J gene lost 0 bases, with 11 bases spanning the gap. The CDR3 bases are TGTGCCAGCAGCTTAGCGCTCGACAAGATGAACACTGAAGCTTTCTTT. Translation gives CASSLALDKMNTEAFF.

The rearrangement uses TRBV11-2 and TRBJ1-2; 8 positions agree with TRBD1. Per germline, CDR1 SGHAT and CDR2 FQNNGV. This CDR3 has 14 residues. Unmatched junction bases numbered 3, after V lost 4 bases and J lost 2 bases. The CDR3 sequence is CASSSRGPNYGYTF. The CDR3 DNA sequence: TGTGCCAGCAGCTCCAGGGGGCCGAACTATGGCTACACCTTC.

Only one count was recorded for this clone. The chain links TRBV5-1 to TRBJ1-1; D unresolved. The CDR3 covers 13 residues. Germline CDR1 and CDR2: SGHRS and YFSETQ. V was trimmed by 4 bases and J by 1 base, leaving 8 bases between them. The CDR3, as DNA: TGCGCCAGCAGCGACGGTGCGAACACTGAAGCTTTCTTT. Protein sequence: CASSDGANTEAFF.

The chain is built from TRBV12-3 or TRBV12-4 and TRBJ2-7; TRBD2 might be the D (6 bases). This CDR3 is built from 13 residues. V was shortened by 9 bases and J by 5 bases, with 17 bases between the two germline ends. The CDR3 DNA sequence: TGTGCCAGTAGATCTGGGGGGTTCCACGAGCAGTACTTC. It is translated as CASRSGGFHEQYF.

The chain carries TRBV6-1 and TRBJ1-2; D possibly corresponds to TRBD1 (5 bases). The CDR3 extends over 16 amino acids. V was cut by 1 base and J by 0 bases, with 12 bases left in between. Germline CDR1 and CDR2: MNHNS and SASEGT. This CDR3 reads CASSEGMGQANYGYTF. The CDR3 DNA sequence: TGTGCCAGCAGTGAAGGAATGGGGCAGGCTAACTATGGCTACACCTTC.

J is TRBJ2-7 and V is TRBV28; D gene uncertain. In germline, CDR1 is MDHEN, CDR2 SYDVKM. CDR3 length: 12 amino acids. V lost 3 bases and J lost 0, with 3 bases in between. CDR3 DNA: TGTGCCAGCAGTTTCTACTCCTACGAGCAGTACTTC. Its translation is CASSFYSYEQYF. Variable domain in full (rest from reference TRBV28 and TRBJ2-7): DVKVTQSSRYLVKRTGEKVFLECVQDMDHENMFWYRQDPGLGLRLIYFSYDVKMKEKGDIPEGYSVSREKKERFSLILESASTNQTSMYLCASSFYSYEQYFGPGTRLTVT.

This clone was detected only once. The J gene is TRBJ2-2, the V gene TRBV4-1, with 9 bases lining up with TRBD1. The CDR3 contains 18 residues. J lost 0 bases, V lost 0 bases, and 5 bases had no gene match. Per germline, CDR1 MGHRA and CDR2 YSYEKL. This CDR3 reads CASSQERDRVANTGELFF. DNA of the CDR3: TGCGCCAGCAGCCAAGAAAGGGACAGGGTCGCGAACACCGGGGAGCTGTTTTTT.

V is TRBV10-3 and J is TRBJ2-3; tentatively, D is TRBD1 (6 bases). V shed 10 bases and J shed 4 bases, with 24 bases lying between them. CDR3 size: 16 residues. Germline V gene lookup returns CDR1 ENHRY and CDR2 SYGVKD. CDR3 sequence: CATRTLGQGPPDTQYF. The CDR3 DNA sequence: TGTGCCACAAGAACTTTAGGGCAGGGGCCCCCAGATACGCAGTATTTT.

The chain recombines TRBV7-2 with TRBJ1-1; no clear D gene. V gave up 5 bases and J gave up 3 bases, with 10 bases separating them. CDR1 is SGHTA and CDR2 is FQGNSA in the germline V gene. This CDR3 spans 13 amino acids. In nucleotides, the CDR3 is TGTGCCAGCAGCGACGGTCGATACACTGAAGCTTTCTTT. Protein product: CASSDGRYTEAFF.

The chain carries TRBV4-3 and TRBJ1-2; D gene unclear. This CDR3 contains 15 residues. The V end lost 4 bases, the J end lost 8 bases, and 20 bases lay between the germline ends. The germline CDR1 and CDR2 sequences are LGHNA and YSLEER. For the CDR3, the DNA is TGCGCCAGCAGCCCAACGAGGGTAGACGCCAGGGGCTACACCTTC. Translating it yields CASSPTRVDARGYTF.

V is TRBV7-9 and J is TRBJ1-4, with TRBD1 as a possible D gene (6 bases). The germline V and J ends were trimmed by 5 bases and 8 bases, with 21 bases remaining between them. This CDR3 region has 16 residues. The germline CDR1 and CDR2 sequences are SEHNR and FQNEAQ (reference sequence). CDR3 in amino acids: CASSPHSGGRDEKLFF. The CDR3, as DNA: TGTGCCAGCAGCCCACACTCCGGGGGGCGGGACGAAAAACTGTTTTTT.

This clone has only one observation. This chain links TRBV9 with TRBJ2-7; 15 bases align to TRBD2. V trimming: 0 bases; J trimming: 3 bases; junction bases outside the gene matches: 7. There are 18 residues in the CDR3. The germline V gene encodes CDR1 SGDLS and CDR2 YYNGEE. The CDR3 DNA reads TGTGCCAGCAGCGTAGCTCAAGGGACTAGCGGGGGGCGCTACGAGCAGTACTTC. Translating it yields CASSVAQGTSGGRYEQYF.

The CDR3 is CASSLSGPNSPLHF. The CDR3, as DNA: TGTGCCAGCAGCCTTTCGGGACCCAATTCACCCCTCCACTTT. The chain links TRBV27 to TRBJ1-6, with a possible D match to TRBD1 (5 bases). Trimming cost V 6 bases and J 7 bases, with 13 bases left between them. Germline V gene sequence: CDR1 MNHEY, CDR2 SMNVEV (reference sequence). This CDR3 is 14 amino acids long.

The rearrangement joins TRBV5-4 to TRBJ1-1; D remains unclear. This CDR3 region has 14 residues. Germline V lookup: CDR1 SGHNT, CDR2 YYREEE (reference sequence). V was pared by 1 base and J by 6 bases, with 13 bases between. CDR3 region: CASSLRFGISEAFF. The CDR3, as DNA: TGTGCCAGCAGCTTGAGGTTCGGGATCTCTGAAGCTTTCTTT.

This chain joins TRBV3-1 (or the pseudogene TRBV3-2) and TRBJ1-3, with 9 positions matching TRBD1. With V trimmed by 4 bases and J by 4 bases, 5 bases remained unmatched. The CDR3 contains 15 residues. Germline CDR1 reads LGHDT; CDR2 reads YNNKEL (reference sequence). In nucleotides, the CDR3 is TGTGCCAGCAGCCGGGACGGGACAGGGGGAAACACCATATATTTT. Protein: CASSRDGTGGNTIYF.

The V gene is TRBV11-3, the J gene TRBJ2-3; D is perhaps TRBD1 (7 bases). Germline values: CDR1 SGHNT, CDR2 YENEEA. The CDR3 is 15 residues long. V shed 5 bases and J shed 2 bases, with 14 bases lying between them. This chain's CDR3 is CASSQGGQPTDTQYF. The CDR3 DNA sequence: TGTGCCAGCAGCCAGGGGGGCCAGCCCACAGATACGCAGTATTTT.

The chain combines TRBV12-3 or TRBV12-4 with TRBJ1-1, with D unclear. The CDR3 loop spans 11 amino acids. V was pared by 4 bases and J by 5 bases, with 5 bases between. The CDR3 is CASSSATEAFF. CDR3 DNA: TGTGCCAGCAGTTCGGCGACTGAAGCTTTCTTT.

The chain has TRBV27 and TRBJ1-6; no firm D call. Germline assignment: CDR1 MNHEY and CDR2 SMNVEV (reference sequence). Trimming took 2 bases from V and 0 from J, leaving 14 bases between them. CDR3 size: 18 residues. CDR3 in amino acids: CASSLGPPALSYNSPLHF. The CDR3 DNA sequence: TGTGCCAGCAGTTTAGGGCCCCCTGCCCTCTCCTATAATTCACCCCTCCACTTT.